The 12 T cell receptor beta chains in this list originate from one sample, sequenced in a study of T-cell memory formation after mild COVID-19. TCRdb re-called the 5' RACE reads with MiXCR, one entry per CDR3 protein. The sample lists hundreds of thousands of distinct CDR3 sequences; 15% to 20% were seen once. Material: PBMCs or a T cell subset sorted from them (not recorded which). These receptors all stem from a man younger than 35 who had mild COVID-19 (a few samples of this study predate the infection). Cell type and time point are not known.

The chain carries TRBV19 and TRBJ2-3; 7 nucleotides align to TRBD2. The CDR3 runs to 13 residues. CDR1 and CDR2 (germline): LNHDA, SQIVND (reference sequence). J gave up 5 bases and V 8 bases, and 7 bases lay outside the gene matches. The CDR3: CASGTPGGDTQYF. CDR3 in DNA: TGTGCCAGTGGTACCCCGGGAGGAGATACGCAGTATTTT.

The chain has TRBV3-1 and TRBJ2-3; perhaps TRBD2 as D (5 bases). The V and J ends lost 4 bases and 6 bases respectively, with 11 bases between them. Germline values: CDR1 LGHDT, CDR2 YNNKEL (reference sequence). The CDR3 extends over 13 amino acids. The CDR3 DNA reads TGTGCCAGCAGCCCCCGGGGAATGGATACGCAGTATTTT. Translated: CASSPRGMDTQYF.

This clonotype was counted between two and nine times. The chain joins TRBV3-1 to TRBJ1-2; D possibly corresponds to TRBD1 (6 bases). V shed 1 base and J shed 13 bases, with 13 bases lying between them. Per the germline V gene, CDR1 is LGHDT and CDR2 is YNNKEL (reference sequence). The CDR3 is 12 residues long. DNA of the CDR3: TGTGCCAGCAGCCAAGTGGCAGGGGCACCCACCTTC. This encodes CASSQVAGAPTF.

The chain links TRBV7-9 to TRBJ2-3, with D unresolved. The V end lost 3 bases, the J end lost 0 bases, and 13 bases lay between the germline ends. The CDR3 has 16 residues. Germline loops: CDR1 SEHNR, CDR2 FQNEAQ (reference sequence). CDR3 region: CASSFRALSSTDTQYF. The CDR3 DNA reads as TGTGCCAGCAGCTTTAGAGCACTATCTAGCACAGATACGCAGTATTTT.

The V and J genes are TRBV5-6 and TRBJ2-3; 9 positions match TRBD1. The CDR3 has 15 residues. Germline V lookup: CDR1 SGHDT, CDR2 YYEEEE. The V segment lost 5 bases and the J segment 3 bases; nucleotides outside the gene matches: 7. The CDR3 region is CASRYGQGRTDTQYF. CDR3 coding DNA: TGTGCCAGCAGATATGGACAGGGGCGGACAGATACGCAGTATTTT. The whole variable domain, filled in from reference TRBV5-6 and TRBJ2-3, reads DAGVTQSPTHLIKTRGQQVTLRCSPKSGHDTVSWYQQALGQGPQFIFQYYEEEERQRGNFPDRFSGHQFPNYSSELNVNALLLGDSALYLCASRYGQGRTDTQYFGPGTRLTVL.

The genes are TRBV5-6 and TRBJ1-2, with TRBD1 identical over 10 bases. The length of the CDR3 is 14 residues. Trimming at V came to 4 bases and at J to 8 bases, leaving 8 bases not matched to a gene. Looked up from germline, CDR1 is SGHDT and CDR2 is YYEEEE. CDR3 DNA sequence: TGTGCCAGCAGCCGTGGGACAGGGGCATCGGGCTACACCTTC. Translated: CASSRGTGASGYTF.

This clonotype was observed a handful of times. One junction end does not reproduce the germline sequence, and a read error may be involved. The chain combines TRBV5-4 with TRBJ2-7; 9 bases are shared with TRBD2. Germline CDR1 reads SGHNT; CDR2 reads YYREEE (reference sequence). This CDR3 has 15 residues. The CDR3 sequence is CASSPPGTSSDEQYF. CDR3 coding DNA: TGTGCCAGCAGCCCTCCCGGGACTAGCTCCGACGAGCAGTACTTC.

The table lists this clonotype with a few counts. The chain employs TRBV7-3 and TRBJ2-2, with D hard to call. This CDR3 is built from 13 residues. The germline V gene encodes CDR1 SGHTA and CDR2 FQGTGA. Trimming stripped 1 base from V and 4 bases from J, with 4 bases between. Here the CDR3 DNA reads TGTGCCAGCAGCTTAAGTGGCACCGGGGAGCTGTTTTTT. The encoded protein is CASSLSGTGELFF.

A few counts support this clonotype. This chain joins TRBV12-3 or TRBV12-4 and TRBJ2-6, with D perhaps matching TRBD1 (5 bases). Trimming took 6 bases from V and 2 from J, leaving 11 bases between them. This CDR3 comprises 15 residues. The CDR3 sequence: CASSVDSTGANVLTF. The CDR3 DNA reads TGTGCCAGCAGCGTCGACAGCACTGGGGCCAACGTCCTGACTTTC.

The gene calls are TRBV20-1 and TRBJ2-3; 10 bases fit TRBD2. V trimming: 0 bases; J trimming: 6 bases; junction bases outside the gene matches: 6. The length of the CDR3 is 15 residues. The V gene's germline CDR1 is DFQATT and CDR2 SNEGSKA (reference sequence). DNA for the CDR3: TGCAGTGCTAGAGATACTAGCGGGGTGGGCGATACGCAGTATTTT. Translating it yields CSARDTSGVGDTQYF.

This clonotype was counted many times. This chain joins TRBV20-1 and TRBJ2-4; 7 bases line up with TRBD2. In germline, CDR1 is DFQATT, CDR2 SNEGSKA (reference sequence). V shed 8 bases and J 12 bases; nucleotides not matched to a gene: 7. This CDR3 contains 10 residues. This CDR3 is CSSERGSQYF. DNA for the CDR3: TGCAGTAGCGAGCGGGGAAGTCAGTACTTC.

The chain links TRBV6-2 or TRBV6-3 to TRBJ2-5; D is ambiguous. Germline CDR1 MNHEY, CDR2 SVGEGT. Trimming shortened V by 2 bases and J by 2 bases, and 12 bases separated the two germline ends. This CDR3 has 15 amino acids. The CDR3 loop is CASSYPRIQQETQYF. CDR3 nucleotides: TGTGCCAGCAGTTACCCCCGGATTCAGCAAGAGACCCAGTACTTC.